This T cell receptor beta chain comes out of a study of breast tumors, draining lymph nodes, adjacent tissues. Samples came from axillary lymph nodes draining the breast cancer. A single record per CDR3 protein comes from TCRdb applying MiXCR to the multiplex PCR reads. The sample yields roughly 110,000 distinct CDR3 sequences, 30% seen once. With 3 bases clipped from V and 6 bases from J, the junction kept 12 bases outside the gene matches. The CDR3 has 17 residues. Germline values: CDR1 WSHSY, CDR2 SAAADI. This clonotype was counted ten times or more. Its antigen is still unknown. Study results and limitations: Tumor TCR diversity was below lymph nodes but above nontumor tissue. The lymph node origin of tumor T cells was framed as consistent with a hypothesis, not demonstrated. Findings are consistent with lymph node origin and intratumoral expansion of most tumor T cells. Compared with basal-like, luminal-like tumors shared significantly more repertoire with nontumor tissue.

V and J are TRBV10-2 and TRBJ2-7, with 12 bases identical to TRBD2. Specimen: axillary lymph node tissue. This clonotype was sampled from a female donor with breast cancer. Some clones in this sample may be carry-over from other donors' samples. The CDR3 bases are TGCGCCAGCAGTGACCGGCTAGCGGGAGGGCCGAGGGGCGAGCAGTACTTC. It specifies CASSDRLAGGPRGEQYF.